The 10 T cell receptor beta chains listed next were all sequenced from one sample in a study of blood T cell repertoires in COVID-19. The table came from immunoSEQ multiplex PCR; TCRdb's copy has only in-frame clones and leaves some out. Among roughly 270,000 clones listed, roughly four fifths were seen once. The sample was PBMCs or T cells enriched from blood (not recorded which). The receptor source for this set is a man in his forties who had been exposed to COVID-19.

J is TRBJ2-3 and V is TRBV5-1, with 10 bases identical to TRBD1. The V gene's germline CDR1 is SGHRS and CDR2 YFSETQ. The CDR3 contains 16 residues. Trimming at V came to 0 bases and at J to 1 base, leaving 2 bases not matched to a gene. The CDR3 DNA reads TGCGCCAGCAGCTTGGCTGGGACAGGGGGCACAGATACGCAGTATTTT. Amino acid sequence: CASSLAGTGGTDTQYF. The whole variable domain, filled in from reference TRBV5-1 and TRBJ2-3, reads KAGVTQTPRYLIKTRGQQVTLSCSPISGHRSVSWYQQTPGQGLQFLFEYFSETQRNKGNFPGRFSGRQFSNSRSEMNVSTLELGDSALYLCASSLAGTGGTDTQYFGPGTRLTVL.

The chain uses TRBV6-1 and TRBJ2-2; 9 bases are shared with TRBD1. The trim removed 1 base at V and 3 bases at J, leaving 0 bases unmatched. The germline V gene encodes CDR1 MNHNS and CDR2 SASEGT. This CDR3 spans 15 amino acids. The CDR3 reads CASSEGTGDTGELFF. In DNA form, the CDR3 reads TGTGCCAGCAGTGAAGGGACAGGGGACACCGGGGAGCTGTTTTTT.

The chain links TRBV5-1 to TRBJ2-1; the match to TRBD2 covers 12 bases. Germline trimming cut 4 bases from V and 7 bases from J; bases unmatched to any gene: 6. The CDR3 runs 15 residues. Germline-derived CDR1 and CDR2 are SGHRS and YFSETQ. CDR3 DNA sequence: TGCGCCAGCAGCCCGACTAGCGGGAGTTTTAATGAGCAGTTCTTC. Translated: CASSPTSGSFNEQFF.

The chain couples TRBV2 to TRBJ2-1; TRBD2 might be the D (5 bases). V lost 4 bases and J 7 bases, leaving 11 bases between the germline ends. CDR1 SNHLY and CDR2 FYNNEI come from the germline V gene. This CDR3 is 13 amino acids long. The CDR3 spells CASSARPGNEQFF. In nucleotides, the CDR3 is TGTGCCAGCAGTGCACGCCCGGGAAATGAGCAGTTCTTC.

As for this clone: A junction end diverges from the germline sequence, so it may reflect a read error. V is TRBV7-7 and J is TRBJ2-5; a weak D match, TRBD1 (6 bases). Germline V lookup: CDR1 SSHAT, CDR2 FNYEAQ (reference sequence). The CDR3 is 15 amino acids. CDR3 region: CASSLGGQGQETQYF. CDR3 sequence (DNA): TGTGCTAGCAGCTTAGGTGGGCAGGGGCAGGAGACCCAGTACTTC.

The V and J genes are TRBV1 and TRBJ1-1; the table's D call of TRBD1 was not tested on the DNA. TRBV1 is a known pseudogene. The CDR3 totals 18 residues. The CDR3 loop is CTSSPRYMPGQGDTEAFF. The CDR3 DNA is TGCACCAGCAGCCCCCGTTACATGCCGGGACAGGGGGACACTGAAGCTTTCTTT.

The CDR3 sequence: CASSSTGAGSPLHF. The CDR3 DNA reads TGTGCCAGCAGCTCGACAGGTGCTGGTTCACCCCTCCACTTT. The rearrangement links TRBV7-3 to TRBJ1-6; tentatively, D is TRBD1 (6 bases). The CDR3 is 14 amino acids. V lost 4 bases and J 9 bases, leaving 13 bases between the germline ends. Germline V CDR1 and CDR2: SGHTA, FQGTGA.

The chain joins TRBV7-9 to TRBJ2-2, with D uncertain. V lost 5 bases, J lost 4 bases, and 17 bases lay in between. Germline V gene sequence: CDR1 SEHNR, CDR2 FQNEAQ (reference sequence). The CDR3 is 16 amino acids. The CDR3 bases are TGTGCCAGCAGCCCCCGAGGTCGGCCGACCACCGGGGAGCTGTTTTTT. As protein: CASSPRGRPTTGELFF. The full variable domain, its missing parts supplied by reference TRBV7-9 and TRBJ2-2, is DTGVSQNPRHKITKRGQNVTFRCDPISEHNRLYWYRQTLGQGPEFLTYFQNEAQLEKSRLLSDRFSAERPKGSFSTLEIQRTEQGDSAMYLCASSPRGRPTTGELFFGEGSRLTVL.

V and J are TRBV11-3 and TRBJ1-3; the D gene is possibly TRBD1 (6 bases). This CDR3 region has 16 residues. V was trimmed by 3 bases and J by 1 base, leaving 13 bases between them. Germline CDR1 SGHNT, CDR2 YENEEA. The CDR3 spells CASSLRDKSSGNTIYF. CDR3 in DNA: TGTGCCAGCAGCTTGAGGGACAAAAGTTCTGGAAACACCATATATTTT.

A remark on this clone: The same CDR3 arises from other DNA sequences in this sample as well. The chain links TRBV19 to TRBJ2-7, with 9 bases lining up with TRBD1. From germline, CDR1 is LNHDA and CDR2 SQIVND (reference sequence). Trimming cost V 4 bases and J 4 bases; bases outside gene matches: 5. This CDR3 region has 14 residues. The DNA for the CDR3 is TGTGCCAGTAGTACTGGGACAGGGTCTTACGAGCAGTACTTC. It is translated as CASSTGTGSYEQYF.